The clone carrying this T cell receptor beta chain has a handful of counts. Its antigen remains unknown. These data are taken from a study of T cells in localized non-small cell lung cancer. Some clones are missing from TCRdb's copy, which holds only in-frame ones; the method was immunoSEQ multiplex PCR. The data contain about 83,000 clones, approximately 80% of them seen just once; the ten biggest clones take up approximately 9.7%. Overall study results and limits: Detection in adjacent lung was observed for a median around 55 of the top 100 tumor clones. Exceeding tumor, uninvolved adjacent lung had the highest T cell clonality.

The CDR3 has 13 residues. CDR1 and CDR2 from the germline V gene are MDHEN and SYDVKM. Trimming took off 7 bases at V and 3 bases at J, with 12 bases between the two ends. The V gene is TRBV28, the J gene TRBJ1-1; D ambiguous. This TCR derives from a female donor older than 55 with stage I lung adenocarcinoma. The starting material was peripheral blood, obtained before any cancer treatment. As DNA, the CDR3 is TGTGCCAGCAATAGGGCTGGGGACACTGAAGCTTTCTTT. This encodes CASNRAGDTEAFF.